This TCR beta chain appears in the sequencing data of a study of identical twins listed by TCRdb under 2016. In the study overall: The study deep-sequenced TCR alpha and beta repertoires from monozygotic twins, unrelated adults of various ages and cord blood to test whether fetal clonotypes persist. To rule out contamination, replicate twin experiments were performed at different times with different library preparation protocols. General study outcomes and caveats: Recombination models systematically underestimated out-of-frame TCR alpha sharing in monozygotic twins but agreed with sharing between unrelated individuals. Conclusions relied on cross-sectional statistical analysis, since the same donors could not be followed over many years. In beta out-of-frame sequences, excess twin sharing was weaker, because having fewer shared sequences lowered the signal-to-noise ratio. Compared with coincidental sharing between unrelated individuals, out-of-frame TCR alpha sequences shared between twins had an excess of sequences with low generation probability. Fewer insertions were carried by abundant cord blood beta clonotypes; a weaker similar trend was observed in young adult naive repertoires, while no such trend was observed in memory repertoires. Invariant T cells such as MAIT and iNKT could partly confound zero-insertion analyses, although diverse VJ usage argued against such confounding for most clonotypes.

The germline V gene specifies SGDLS as CDR1 and YYNGEE as CDR2. The CDR3 measures 15 amino acids from cysteine to phenylalanine. Left in the record is the CDR3 DNA by itself, 45 bases read in frame from the first base. For this chain, trimming is 4 bases at the V end and 4 bases at the J end, and the number of junction bases without a gene match is 11. Every donor was a healthy Caucasian. Three pairs of female monozygotic twins, all aged roughly 18 to 30 years, made up the twin cohort. CD4+ and CD8+ T cell populations were isolated with positive isolation kits from Invitrogen. Libraries were constructed by 5' RACE. Reads for this sample came from an Illumina HiSeq 2000. A universal primer binding site was added through template switching, and the final cDNA carried a unique molecular identifier so that TCR cDNA molecules could be counted accurately. First-strand cDNA for TCR alpha and beta chains was synthesized from specific primers in the conserved constant-segment region. Each cDNA library was double barcoded, with a SMART-Mk sample barcode plus Illumina barcodes, to control for contamination. TruSeq adapter sequences along with Illumina sample barcodes were introduced in two successive PCR steps. The TCR alpha and beta cDNA libraries were sequenced on the Illumina HiSeq platform using custom primers. Regarding the original processing steps: MiGEC was used to process raw reads and extract unique molecular identifiers, and MiXCR was used to find CDR3 positions. For each individual, recombination models were inferred using an EM algorithm with the repgenHMM and IGoR tools. The tcR package in R was used for shared clonotype analysis, with sharing normalized by the product of cloneset sizes. To study raw recombination without the effects of thymic and clonal selection, out-of-frame nonproductive sequences were analyzed. Using fastp at Q25 and MiXCR, TCRdb reprocessed the public reads and kept productive beta chains. Each entry merges the rows of one CDR3 protein and shows their most common DNA and genes. TCRdb's processing, not the study's, gives the V and J calls here. The sample table records under 500,000 distinct CDR3 sequences; roughly an eighth of these occur just once. Approximately 1% of the sample belongs to the ten largest clones.

This clonotype has a handful of counts. The specificity of this receptor is unknown. Base qualities are not at hand, and no much larger clone is one base apart. The same sample was also used in a study of yellow fever vaccine responses in identical twins. Looking at the second paper: According to the authors, the vaccine-induced T cell response in identical twins seemed to be partly convergent and partly specific to each individual. Focusing on identical twins, the study followed the T cell clones that responded to the vaccine, and did so with precision.

Here the chain combines TRBV9 and TRBJ2-7, and 7 junction bases match TRBD1. The material sequenced was CD4+ T cells sorted from blood. The receptor's source is a woman aged 18 to 35 in good health. The CDR3 is CASSLPETGNYEQYF. The DNA is as follows: TGTGCCAGCAGCCTACCGGAGACAGGGAATTACGAGCAGTACTTC.